This T cell receptor (beta chain) was documented in a study of blood T cell repertoires in COVID-19. Across the whole study: Whether acute or convalescent, the COVID-19 samples came from the United States, Italy and Spain.

CDR1 and CDR2 (germline): MNHEY, SVGAGI. V gave up 2 bases and J gave up 5 bases, with 13 bases separating them. The CDR3 is made up of 14 amino acids. The method was immunoSEQ multiplex PCR; TCRdb's version includes in-frame clones alone and lacks a portion of them. The sample has approximately 51,000 clones; 75% to 90% are singletons. The sequenced sample consisted of peripheral blood. V gene TRBV6-5 combines with J gene TRBJ2-7, with TRBD2 as a possible D gene (6 bases). The receptor was isolated from a woman older than 75 with COVID-19, enrolled during active disease. In DNA, the CDR3 is TGTGCCAGCAGTTACGTAGGGAGGAAGAACGAGCAGTACTTC. It yields the protein CASSYVGRKNEQYF.